The 28 T cell receptor beta chains presented below share a single source sample, sequenced in a study of T cell clonality in common variable immunodeficiency. Sequencing used immunoSEQ multiplex PCR; TCRdb keeps in-frame clones, though not all of them. The sample holds some 50,000 clones, and no clone turns up only once. Sequencing used peripheral blood mononuclear cells. Receptor source: a person between 18 and 75 years old in good health.

This clone was picked up many times. Relative to the germline gene, one junction end is altered; a read error may explain this. The read finishes 3 residues shy of the CDR3 end, and the germline J gene is used to complete it. The V and J genes are TRBV4-2 and TRBJ1-5; the D gene is possibly TRBD1 (5 bases). The germline gives CDR1 LGHNA, CDR2 YNFKEQ. The CDR3 runs to 17 residues. The CDR3 sequence is CASSQDDVRASNQPQHF. The covered CDR3 bases are TGCGCCAGCAGCCAAGATGATGTCAGGGCGAGCAATCAGCCC.

This clone was counted many times. The DNA ends 3 residues before the CDR3 does, and the rest of the CDR3 is filled in from the germline J gene. The rearrangement links TRBV30 to TRBJ1-6; no firm D call. CDR1 and CDR2 from the germline V gene are GTSNPN and SVGIG (reference sequence). The length of the CDR3 is 12 residues. The CDR3 spells CAWSGAPEALHF. The sequenced CDR3 bases are TGTGCCTGGAGTGGGGCCCCGGAGGCC.

This clone was counted a few times. From the germline J gene comes the end of the CDR3, since the read stops 3 residues before it. The chain joins TRBV7-6 to TRBJ2-3, with 8 bases matching TRBD2. This CDR3 spans 15 amino acids. Losses at the gene ends were 2 bases for V and 7 bases for J; bases not matched to a gene: 8. The germline CDR1 and CDR2 sequences are SGHVS and FNYEAQ. The CDR3 region is CASSLQAGVGNTQYF. The sequenced CDR3 bases are TGTGCCAGCAGCTTACAAGCGGGGGTGGGGAATACG.

This clone was seen repeatedly, ten times or more. The read gets to within 3 residues of the CDR3 end, and the germline J gene fills in the rest. The V call is TRBV5-4, the J call TRBJ1-5; D remains unclear. Deletions cut 0 bases from V and 3 bases from J, with 4 bases between. Germline CDR1 SGHNT, CDR2 YYREEE (reference sequence). This CDR3 contains 13 residues. CDR3 bases read: TGTGCCAGCAGCTTGGACAACAATCAGCCC. This translates into CASSLDNNQP. The entire CDR3 protein is CASSLDNNQPQHF.

This clone has ten or more counts. The read stops 3 residues short of the end of the CDR3; the missing end is completed from the germline J gene. The chain combines TRBV19 with TRBJ1-1; the D gene is possibly TRBD1 (5 bases). The CDR3 contains 13 residues. Germline-derived CDR1 and CDR2 are LNHDA and SQIVND (reference sequence). With 7 bases removed from V and 0 bases from J, the gap between germline ends came to 9 bases. CDR3 in amino acids: CASTYRMNTEAFF. The CDR3 bases that were read are TGTGCCAGTACGTACAGGATGAACACTGAA.

This clone was counted at least ten times. The sequence runs out 3 residues before the end of the CDR3; the remainder is reconstructed from the germline J gene. This rearrangement joins TRBV30 to TRBJ1-6; D remains ambiguous. Germline loops: CDR1 GTSNPN, CDR2 SVGIG (reference sequence). Deletions cut 0 bases from V and 10 bases from J, with 13 bases between. CDR3 length: 14 amino acids. CDR3 DNA, as far as it was read: TGTGCCTGGAGTGTAGCGGCCGGTCGGTCACCC. Translating gives CAWSVAAGRSP. The complete CDR3 protein is CAWSVAAGRSPLHF.

In this sample, this clone turned up many times. With the read ending 3 residues before the CDR3 end, the germline J gene is used to fill in that end. The V call is TRBV4-2, the J call TRBJ2-7; maybe TRBD2 (6 bases). The germline gives CDR1 LGHNA, CDR2 YNFKEQ. The CDR3 totals 16 residues. Trimming left V 0 bases short and J 0 bases short, with 12 bases between. CDR3 DNA, as far as it was read: TGTGCCAGCAGCCAAGACGGTGGTAGCGGCTCCTACGAG. This encodes CASSQDGGSGSYE. The entire CDR3 sequence reads CASSQDGGSGSYEQYF.

In its sample, this clone was seen many times. The CDR3 goes on 3 residues after the read ends, and that part is filled in from the germline J gene. The chain recombines TRBV30 with TRBJ2-7, with D uncertain. Per the germline V gene, CDR1 is GTSNPN and CDR2 is SVGIG (reference sequence). V was trimmed by 0 bases and J by 3 bases, leaving 6 bases between them. This CDR3 is built from 12 residues. CDR3 residues: CAWSVTFYEQYF. Incomplete CDR3 DNA: TGTGCCTGGAGTGTAACATTCTACGAG.

Comments on this clone: Compared with germline, one end of the junction differs, possibly owing to a read error. Read data end 3 residues before the CDR3 end; the end is taken from the germline J gene. Different DNA sequences within this sample yield the same CDR3. The gene calls are TRBV7-7 and TRBJ2-3; 9 nucleotides line up with TRBD2. Germline CDR1 and CDR2: SSHAT and FNYEAQ (reference sequence). CDR3 length: 15 amino acids. CDR3 region: CASSQGLAYTDTQYF. The CDR3 DNA, read in part, is TGCGCCAGCAGCCAAGGACTAGCGTACACAGATACG.

In this sample, this clone turned up a few times. The sequence runs out 3 residues before the end of the CDR3; the remainder is reconstructed from the germline J gene. The chain links TRBV19 to TRBJ1-2; no definite D call. Germline CDR1 LNHDA, CDR2 SQIVND (reference sequence). The CDR3 runs to 15 residues. This chain's CDR3 is CASSIEGGSSYDYTF. The CDR3 bases that were read are TGTGCCAGTAGTATAGAGGGTGGTAGCTCCTACGAC.

As regards this clone: The CDR3 extends 3 residues past the end of the read, so its final part is completed from the germline J gene. V is TRBV30 and J is TRBJ1-2, with D perhaps matching TRBD1 (6 bases). The CDR3 spans 16 residues. Germline V gene sequence: CDR1 GTSNPN, CDR2 SVGIG (reference sequence). CDR3 DNA, as far as it was read: TGTGCCTGGAGTGTGGGACAATGGTCGCCCTACAATGAC. Translating it yields CAWSVGQWSPYND. The whole CDR3 protein reads CAWSVGQWSPYNDYTF.

This clone was counted ten times or more. The sequenced fragment ends 3 residues before the CDR3 boundary, so the rest is inferred from the germline J gene. V and J are TRBV12-3 or TRBV12-4 and TRBJ1-3; the match to TRBD1 covers 7 bases. The CDR3 has 14 residues. Trimming at V came to 7 bases and at J to 4 bases, leaving 7 bases not matched to a gene. The covered CDR3 bases are TGTGCCAGCACCCTTGACAGGGCCGGAAACACC. This sequence encodes CASTLDRAGNT. The CDR3 as a whole reads CASTLDRAGNTIYF.

This clone has just a few counts. A junction end diverges from the germline sequence, so it may reflect a read error. The read ends 3 residues early relative to the CDR3; the germline J gene fills the gap. J is TRBJ2-3 and V is TRBV5-6; D not certain. This CDR3 has 13 amino acids. Germline CDR1 reads SGHDT; CDR2 reads YYEEEE. CDR3 bases read: TGTGCCAGCAGCTTTTCCATTGCAGAGACG. It codes for CASSFSIAET. The whole CDR3 reads CASSFSIAETQYF.

This clone was recorded at least ten times. The read stops 3 residues short of the end of the CDR3; the missing end is completed from the germline J gene. The chain is built from TRBV10-3 and TRBJ1-4; TRBD1 might be the D (6 bases). Trimming left V 3 bases short and J 7 bases short, with 12 bases between. CDR1 and CDR2 (germline): ENHRY, SYGVKD. This CDR3 is built from 14 residues. The sequenced part of the CDR3 DNA is TGTGCCATCAGTGACGAGGGGACACCTGAAAAA. Translation gives CAISDEGTPEK. The full-length CDR3 reads as CAISDEGTPEKLFF.

This clone was detected many times. The read gets to within 3 residues of the CDR3 end, and the germline J gene fills in the rest. The V gene is TRBV5-4, the J gene TRBJ1-2; 9 nucleotides align to TRBD1. Looked up from germline, CDR1 is SGHNT and CDR2 is YYREEE (reference sequence). The CDR3 consists of 15 residues. The CDR3 bases that were read are TGTGCCAGCAGCCAGGGACAGGGAGGGAGCTACGAC. Its protein is CASSQGQGGSYD. The CDR3 in its entirety is CASSQGQGGSYDYTF.

This clone has a count of ten or more. The read terminates 3 residues before the CDR3 end, so the remaining end is supplied by the germline J gene. The rearrangement uses TRBV12-5 and TRBJ2-3, with D possibly matching TRBD2 (6 bases). This CDR3 region has 15 residues. Germline CDR1 is LGHNT and CDR2 is FRNRAP. Trimming cost V 7 bases and J 0 bases, with 14 bases left between them. The CDR3 DNA, read in part, is TGTGCTAGTGCCGTTAGCGGCGGAAGCACAGATACG. Amino acid sequence: CASAVSGGSTDT. The whole CDR3 sequence reads CASAVSGGSTDTQYF.

This clone occurred many times. The DNA ends 3 residues before the CDR3 does, and the rest of the CDR3 is filled in from the germline J gene. J is TRBJ1-2 and V is TRBV9, with TRBD1 identical over 8 bases. The V gene's germline CDR1 is SGDLS and CDR2 YYNGEE. This CDR3 comprises 14 residues. J gave up 3 bases and V 3 bases, and 4 bases lay outside the gene matches. Partial CDR3 DNA: TGTGCCAGCAGCGCGACGACAGGGGACTATGGC. Its protein product is CASSATTGDYG. The whole CDR3 region reads CASSATTGDYGYTF.

This clone was found many times. The DNA ends 3 residues before the CDR3 does, and the rest of the CDR3 is filled in from the germline J gene. The J gene is TRBJ1-2, the V gene TRBV5-1; 11 bases fit TRBD1. The CDR3 has 21 amino acids. J was trimmed by 0 bases and V by 2 bases; bases with no gene match: 18. Germline lookup yields CDR1 SGHRS and CDR2 YFSETQ. This chain's CDR3 is CASSLTRTGGQRGLSNYGYTF. The sequenced part of the CDR3 DNA is TGCGCCAGCAGCTTAACCCGGACAGGGGGCCAAAGGGGTCTCTCTAACTATGGC.

Turning to this clone: The read ends 3 residues early relative to the CDR3; the germline J gene fills the gap. This chain connects TRBV2 to TRBJ2-7; D is unresolved. From germline, CDR1 is SNHLY and CDR2 FYNNEI. The CDR3 is 15 amino acids. Trimming removed 2 bases at V and 0 bases at J, with 11 bases between. Partial CDR3 DNA: TGTGCCAGCAGTGAATTCCTATACCCCTCCTACGAG. Amino acid sequence: CASSEFLYPSYE. The complete CDR3 reads CASSEFLYPSYEQYF.

This clone was detected ten times or more. The missing CDR3 end, 3 residues past where the read stops, is filled in from the germline J gene. V gene TRBV4-1 combines with J gene TRBJ2-5; D may be TRBD1 (6 bases). CDR3 length: 14 residues. Looked up from germline, CDR1 is MGHRA and CDR2 is YSYEKL. Trimming took 3 bases from V and 6 from J, leaving 14 bases between them. The CDR3 loop is CASSQSLWGQTQYF. The sequenced CDR3 bases are TGCGCCAGCAGCCAGAGTCTATGGGGGCAGACC.

This clone was seen repeatedly, ten times or more. The read comes to an end 3 residues before the CDR3 does, leaving the germline J gene to fill in the end. This chain connects TRBV30 to TRBJ1-2; tentative D call: TRBD1 (6 bases). Trimming left V 0 bases short and J 6 bases short, with 14 bases between. The CDR3 length is 14 residues. CDR1 is GTSNPN and CDR2 is SVGIG in the germline V gene (reference sequence). CDR3 residues: CAWSVTDRSHGYTF. The covered CDR3 bases are TGTGCCTGGAGTGTTACAGACAGGAGCCATGGC.

This clone was detected many times. The CDR3 end falls 3 residues outside the read, so it is completed with the germline J gene. The V and J genes are TRBV20-1 and TRBJ2-7; D is perhaps TRBD2 (6 bases). Deletions cut 5 bases from V and 1 base from J, with 6 bases between. The CDR3 is made up of 11 amino acids. CDR1 is DFQATT, CDR2 SNEGSKA, per germline (reference sequence). The CDR3 sequence is CSAGTSYEQYF. The CDR3 bases that were read are TGCAGTGCTGGGACTTCCTACGAG.

This clone has ten or more counts. The read stops 3 residues short of the end of the CDR3; the missing end is completed from the germline J gene. The chain links TRBV5-1 to TRBJ2-1; D is possibly TRBD1 (6 bases). The germline V gene has CDR1 SGHRS and CDR2 YFSETQ. CDR3 length: 15 amino acids. The V gene lost 0 bases and the J gene lost 2 bases, with 9 bases spanning the gap. The CDR3 spells CASSLGQGTYNEQFF. The CDR3 DNA, read in part, is TGCGCCAGCAGCTTGGGCCAGGGGACCTACAATGAG.

The sample holds many counts of this clone. With the read ending 3 residues before the CDR3 end, the germline J gene is used to fill in that end. The chain carries TRBV15 and TRBJ2-5, with 10 bases aligning to TRBD1. The CDR3 extends over 14 amino acids. The V segment lost 4 bases and the J segment 6 bases; nucleotides outside the gene matches: 5. Germline V gives CDR1 LNHNV, CDR2 YYDKDF (reference sequence). Incomplete CDR3 DNA: TGTGCCACCAGCACTCGACAGGGGGCGAAGACC. Translating it yields CATSTRQGAKT. The entire CDR3 protein is CATSTRQGAKTQYF.

This clone was found many times. The missing CDR3 end, 3 residues past where the read stops, is filled in from the germline J gene. This chain uses TRBV11-2 with TRBJ1-2; tentative D call: TRBD1 (5 bases). CDR1 is SGHAT, CDR2 FQNNGV, per germline. The CDR3 contains 13 residues. V dropped 4 bases and J dropped 5 bases, with 11 bases sitting between them. CDR3 bases read: TGTGCCAGCAGCTCCCTCGACAGTTATGGC. This gives the protein CASSSLDSYG. The whole CDR3 sequence reads CASSSLDSYGYTF.

This clone was counted at least ten times. The CDR3 end is not reached by the read, which stops 3 residues before it; the germline J gene fills it in. The chain has TRBV6-2 or TRBV6-3 and TRBJ1-1, with D possibly TRBD1 on 6 matching bases. V lost 2 bases and J 5 bases, leaving 9 bases between the germline ends. The CDR3 spans 13 residues. Germline lookup yields CDR1 MNHEY and CDR2 SVGEGT. This CDR3 reads CASSYTTGTEAFF. CDR3 DNA (partial): TGTGCCAGCAGTTACACGACAGGAACTGAA.

At least ten counts were recorded for this clone. The missing CDR3 end, 3 residues past where the read stops, is filled in from the germline J gene. This chain connects TRBV4-2 to TRBJ2-5, with 15 bases that match TRBD2. The germline V gene has CDR1 LGHNA and CDR2 YNFKEQ. The CDR3 runs 16 residues. The V and J ends lost 4 bases and 3 bases, in that order; junction bases with no gene match: 3. CDR3 loop: CASSPGTSGGKETQYF. The sequenced CDR3 bases are TGTGCCAGCAGCCCAGGGACTAGCGGGGGGAAAGAGACC.

This clone appeared many times. The read terminates 3 residues ahead of where the CDR3 ends, so the germline J gene completes it. The J gene is TRBJ1-2, the V gene TRBV29-1; TRBD1 matches 7 bases. CDR1 is SQVTM and CDR2 is ANQGSEA in the germline V gene. V dropped 6 bases and J dropped 5; count of bases not matched to a gene: 3. This CDR3 is built from 11 residues. The part of the CDR3 DNA that was read is TGCAGCGTCCGACAGGGATATGGC. It is translated as CSVRQGYG. The whole CDR3 protein is CSVRQGYGYTF.